This T cell receptor (beta chain) derives from a study of T cells in Graves' hyperthyroidism and ophthalmopathy. Study-wide results and limits: Among thyroid clonotypes expanded above 0.001, most also appeared in blood. Before onset, ophthalmopathy was predicted by the model a median roughly six months earlier.

This clonotype was seen a handful of times. Its matching antigen is unknown. Orbital computed tomography, thyroid ultrasound, serum thyroxine and TRAb, and clinical symptoms together informed the diagnoses. Initially, at the first diagnosis of hyperthyroidism and before any ophthalmopathy symptoms, blood was sampled. TCR beta CDR3 regions were amplified from RNA. In the first-round RT-PCR of the TCR CDR3, the HTBI primer set was used. TCRdb passed the multiplex PCR reads through MiXCR, listing each CDR3 protein once. Of 250,000 or so distinct CDR3 sequences in the sample, 12% to 15% are singletons; the top ten hold 30% to 35%. The CDR3 sequence is 14 residues long. The germline gives CDR1 DFQATT, CDR2 SNEGSKA (reference sequence). The V gene lost 0 bases and the J gene lost 10 bases, with 15 bases spanning the gap.

The chain carries TRBV20-1 and TRBJ1-4; D unclear. The receptor's source is a woman in her forties or fifties with Graves' hyperthyroidism that later progressed to Graves' ophthalmopathy. Sequenced sample: blood. The CDR3 sequence is CSARDSRTDGKLFF. In nucleotides, the CDR3 is TGCAGTGCTAGAGATAGCCGCACCGACGGAAAACTGTTTTTT.